The 24 T cell receptor beta chains listed next were all sequenced from one sample in a study of shared clonotypes between healthy human individuals. Sequencing was performed with immunoSEQ multiplex PCR; in TCRdb, only in-frame clones are kept and a portion is missing. The sample contains under 750,000 clones, 72% of which appear only once. The sequencing input was memory CD4+ T cells sorted from blood. Subset defined: CD45RA-negative fraction. These receptors originate from a woman in her thirties in good health.

The gene calls are TRBV11-2 and TRBJ2-1, with D maybe TRBD2 (5 bases). The CDR3 contains 15 residues. CDR1 is SGHAT, CDR2 FQNNGV, per germline. Trimming stripped 1 base from V and 6 bases from J, with 13 bases between. The CDR3: CASSLVGARGNEQFF. CDR3 coding DNA: TGTGCCAGCAGCTTAGTGGGAGCCCGAGGCAATGAGCAGTTCTTC. The full variable domain, with the rest looked up from reference TRBV11-2 and TRBJ2-1, is EAGVAQSPRYKIIEKRQSVAFWCNPISGHATLYWYQQILGQGPKLLIQFQNNGVVDDSQLPKDRFSAERLKGVDSTLKIQPAKLEDSAVYLCASSLVGARGNEQFFGPGTRLTVL.

This clone occurred a few times. Other DNA sequences in the same sample also yield this CDR3. This chain uses TRBV2 with TRBJ2-1; D call uncertain. This CDR3 comprises 12 residues. In germline, CDR1 is SNHLY, CDR2 FYNNEI. Trimming stripped 3 bases from V and 1 base from J, with 1 base between. The CDR3: CASSDSYNEQFF. In DNA form, the CDR3 reads TGTGCCAGCAGTGATTCCTACAATGAGCAGTTCTTC. Filled out from reference TRBV2 and TRBJ2-1, the complete variable domain reads EPEVTQTPSHQVTQMGQEVILRCVPISNHLYFYWYRQILGQKVEFLVSFYNNEISEKSEIFDDQFSVERPDGSNFTLKIRSTKLEDSAMYFCASSDSYNEQFFGPGTRLTVL.

This rearrangement joins TRBV6-6 to TRBJ1-1; D is undetermined. Trimming left V 7 bases short and J 3 bases short, with 9 bases between. Germline V CDR1 and CDR2: MNHNY, SVGAGI (reference sequence). The CDR3 totals 12 residues. The CDR3 DNA follows: TGTGCCAGCATGGCGATCGACACTGAAGCTTTCTTT. Protein: CASMAIDTEAFF.

The J gene is TRBJ2-7, the V gene TRBV5-6; tentatively, D is TRBD2 (5 bases). In germline, CDR1 is SGHDT, CDR2 YYEEEE. CDR3 length: 14 amino acids. V was shortened by 4 bases and J by 2 bases, with 13 bases between the two germline ends. The CDR3 DNA follows: TGTGCCAGCAGCCCAGGAACTAGTCCCTACGAGCAGTACTTC. It specifies CASSPGTSPYEQYF.

The chain couples TRBV7-6 to TRBJ2-2; D is ambiguous. The CDR3 contains 15 residues. The germline V gene has CDR1 SGHVS and CDR2 FNYEAQ. V lost 4 bases to trimming and J lost 2 bases, with 11 bases between them. This CDR3 is CASSSTRANTGELFF. The CDR3 DNA reads as TGTGCCAGCAGCTCCACTCGGGCCAACACCGGGGAGCTGTTTTTT.

V is TRBV9 and J is TRBJ2-1; 10 bases fit TRBD2. The length of the CDR3 is 18 residues. Trimming removed 0 bases from V and 9 bases from J; junction bases left unmatched: 15. The germline gives CDR1 SGDLS, CDR2 YYNGEE. For the CDR3, the DNA is TGTGCCAGCAGCGTAGAGATCGGAGGGACTAGCGCCGTTAGTGAGCAGTTCTTC. Translating gives CASSVEIGGTSAVSEQFF.

The chain employs TRBV19 and TRBJ2-7; D is perhaps TRBD1 or TRBD2 (5 bases each). Germline V gives CDR1 LNHDA, CDR2 SQIVND (reference sequence). V was clipped by 0 bases and J by 2 bases, with 14 bases between them. The CDR3 is 16 amino acids. Here the CDR3 DNA reads TGTGCCAGTAGTATAGATCTTTCCGGGACCCCCTACGAGCAGTACTTC. This gives the protein CASSIDLSGTPYEQYF.

V usage is TRBV5-4 and J usage is TRBJ1-1, with D maybe TRBD1 (6 bases). The CDR3 covers 17 residues. V was trimmed by 4 bases and J by 4 bases, leaving 23 bases between them. The V gene's germline CDR1 is SGHNT and CDR2 YYREEE (reference sequence). The CDR3 DNA reads as TGTGCCAGCAGCGCCCACGGGACAAACTCACGGGCCACTGAAGCTTTCTTT. The encoded protein is CASSAHGTNSRATEAFF.

The chain couples TRBV5-1 to TRBJ2-1, with D unresolved. The V gene lost 7 bases and the J gene lost 8 bases, with 10 bases spanning the gap. Germline V CDR1 and CDR2: SGHRS, YFSETQ. The CDR3 is made up of 11 amino acids. The CDR3 is CASQLMDEQFF. In DNA, the CDR3 is TGCGCCAGCCAGCTCATGGATGAGCAGTTCTTC.

This chain uses TRBV5-1 with TRBJ2-2; 8 positions match TRBD2. The junction had 2 bases not matched to a gene; V was cut back by 0 bases and J by 7 bases. The V gene's germline CDR1 is SGHRS and CDR2 YFSETQ. The CDR3 is 14 amino acids. CDR3 region: CASSLALAVGELFF. The CDR3 DNA sequence: TGCGCCAGCAGCTTGGCACTAGCGGTCGGGGAGCTGTTTTTT.

This chain links TRBV2 with TRBJ2-1, with 9 bases identical to TRBD2. From germline, CDR1 is SNHLY and CDR2 FYNNEI. This CDR3 is built from 16 residues. With V trimmed by 4 bases and J by 4 bases, 8 bases remained unmatched. The DNA for the CDR3 is TGTGCCAGCAGTGTCGGCCTAGCGGGAACTTACAATGAGCAGTTCTTC. Its translation: CASSVGLAGTYNEQFF.

This clone was counted between two and nine times. The chain links TRBV2 to TRBJ2-5, with D hard to call. Trimming cost V 8 bases and J 2 bases, with 9 bases left between them. CDR1 SNHLY and CDR2 FYNNEI come from the germline V gene. The CDR3 runs 12 residues. CDR3 in amino acids: CASLQPQETQYF. The CDR3 DNA reads as TGTGCCAGCCTACAGCCGCAAGAGACCCAGTACTTC.

The chain combines TRBV5-1 with TRBJ2-1; 9 bases are shared with TRBD2. Germline CDR1 is SGHRS and CDR2 is YFSETQ. Losses at the gene ends were 4 bases for V and 9 bases for J; bases not matched to a gene: 8. The CDR3 spans 14 residues. CDR3 in DNA: TGCGCCAGCAGCGTGACTAGCGGTGGAATTGAGCAGTTCTTC. Translated: CASSVTSGGIEQFF.

In the case of this clone: This CDR3 is also generated by other DNA sequences in the sample. The chain has TRBV6-1 and TRBJ1-5; 9 bases line up with TRBD1. V was pared by 9 bases and J by 0 bases, with 6 bases of the junction left unmatched. The CDR3 is 15 amino acids. Germline V gene lookup returns CDR1 MNHNS and CDR2 SASEGT. The CDR3, as DNA: TGTGCCAGTAGCGGACAGGGGTTTAGCAATCAGCCCCAGCATTTT. Translation gives CASSGQGFSNQPQHF.

The chain uses TRBV7-3 and TRBJ2-3; TRBD1 matches at 10 bases. Germline CDR1 SGHTA, CDR2 FQGTGA. The CDR3 runs to 14 residues. J lost 5 bases, V lost 4 bases, and 3 bases had no gene match. CDR3 region: CASSSGTGVDTQYF. The CDR3 DNA follows: TGTGCCAGCAGCTCCGGGACAGGGGTAGATACGCAGTATTTT.

The rearrangement joins TRBV28 to TRBJ2-5, with D maybe TRBD2 (8 bases). The CDR3 loop spans 20 amino acids. Trimming took off 3 bases at V and 3 bases at J, with 29 bases between the two ends. The V gene's germline CDR1 is MDHEN and CDR2 SYDVKM. CDR3 nucleotide sequence: TGTGCCAGCAGTTTCTTGGTCTTAGGGCAGGGGGTACTAGCGGAAGAGACCCAGTACTTC. Its translation: CASSFLVLGQGVLAEETQYF.

As regards this clone: Other nucleotide sequences from this sample produce the same CDR3. The chain carries TRBV6-5 and TRBJ2-2, with 8 bases fitting TRBD2. The CDR3 has 14 amino acids. The germline gives CDR1 MNHEY, CDR2 SVGAGI. Germline trimming cut 7 bases from V and 2 bases from J; bases unmatched to any gene: 3. The CDR3 coding sequence is TGTGCCAGCACCCGGGGGGGAAACACCGGGGAGCTGTTTTTT. Its protein product is CASTRGGNTGELFF.

V and J are TRBV2 and TRBJ2-7, with D tentatively TRBD1 or TRBD2 (5 bases each). The CDR3 is 13 amino acids. Trimming shortened V by 7 bases and J by 5 bases, and 15 bases separated the two germline ends. CDR1 and CDR2 (germline): SNHLY, FYNNEI. CDR3 sequence reads: CASTRDGAHEQYF. The CDR3 DNA is TGTGCCAGCACCCGGGACGGGGCGCACGAGCAGTACTTC.

V is TRBV4-1 and J is TRBJ2-1, with D perhaps assigned TRBD1 or TRBD2 (6 bases each). V gave up 0 bases and J gave up 7 bases, with 13 bases separating them. CDR1 MGHRA and CDR2 YSYEKL come from the germline V gene. The CDR3 spans 15 residues. The CDR3 region has the DNA TGCGCCAGCAGCCAAGATGGGGGGCGCATGAATGAGCAGTTCTTC. It specifies CASSQDGGRMNEQFF.

The chain couples TRBV27 to TRBJ2-3; TRBD2 aligns across 14 bases. Germline CDR1 MNHEY, CDR2 SMNVEV (reference sequence). J gave up 6 bases and V 8 bases, and 4 bases lay outside the gene matches. This CDR3 has 14 residues. CDR3: CASGRLAGGDTQYF. The CDR3 DNA sequence: TGTGCCAGCGGAAGACTAGCGGGAGGGGATACGCAGTATTTT.

This clone has only a few counts. This chain links TRBV6-6 with TRBJ2-7; 9 nucleotides line up with TRBD1. Germline CDR1 MNHNY, CDR2 SVGAGI (reference sequence). J gave up 8 bases and V 4 bases, and 12 bases lay outside the gene matches. The CDR3 is 15 amino acids. The DNA for the CDR3 is TGTGCCAGCAGTTCCCGACAGGGGGAGGGGAGACAGCAGTACTTC. It yields the protein CASSSRQGEGRQQYF.

The chain recombines TRBV7-8 with TRBJ1-2; D possibly corresponds to TRBD1 (6 bases). Germline CDR1 SGHVS, CDR2 FQNEAQ. There are 16 residues in the CDR3. V was shortened by 4 bases and J by 3 bases, with 18 bases between the two germline ends. CDR3 amino acids: CASSSERTGSHYGYTF. The CDR3 bases are TGTGCCAGCAGCTCAGAACGAACAGGGTCCCACTATGGCTACACCTTC.

The genes are TRBV6-1 and TRBJ1-3; D gene ambiguous. The germline V gene encodes CDR1 MNHNS and CDR2 SASEGT. This CDR3 comprises 16 residues. Trimming stripped 2 bases from V and 0 bases from J, with 11 bases between. CDR3 amino acids: CASSELNAYSGNTIYF. DNA for the CDR3: TGTGCCAGCAGTGAATTGAACGCCTACTCTGGAAACACCATATATTTT.

V usage is TRBV11-2 and J usage is TRBJ1-2; TRBD1 might be the D (5 bases). V shed 5 bases and J shed 4 bases, with 26 bases lying between them. The CDR3 contains 18 residues. CDR1 and CDR2 from the germline V gene are SGHAT and FQNNGV. The CDR3 nucleotides are TGTGCCAGCAGCCCGAGGGACCCGGGCCCTACCTCAGGCTATGGCTACACCTTC. Translation gives CASSPRDPGPTSGYGYTF.